These 10 T cell receptor beta chains were all obtained from the same sample, sequenced in a study of CD8 T cells in ankylosing spondylitis. One entry per CDR3 protein results from TCRdb running MiXCR on the 5' RACE reads. The table lists 200,000 to 300,000 distinct CDR3 sequences, about 11% of them singletons, with less than 3% in the top ten. Material: blood, either unsorted or a sorted T cell fraction (not recorded which). These receptors were taken from a male donor with ankylosing spondylitis or in good health (not recorded which).

V and J are TRBV7-9 and TRBJ2-1; unclear D gene. Per the germline V gene, CDR1 is SEHNR and CDR2 is FQNEAQ (reference sequence). Between the trimmed V and J ends, which lost 5 bases and 9 bases, there was a span of 14 bases. CDR3 length: 13 amino acids. CDR3 sequence (DNA): TGTGCCAGCAGCCCAAATGGCTGGGGTGAGCAGTTCTTC. It translates to CASSPNGWGEQFF.

This chain uses TRBV6-1 with TRBJ1-2; maybe TRBD1 (5 bases). Germline CDR1 MNHNS, CDR2 SASEGT. This CDR3 has 14 residues. The V end lost 5 bases, the J end lost 5 bases, and 15 bases lay between the germline ends. The CDR3 sequence: CASSPTGTGYGYTF. The CDR3 DNA is TGTGCCAGCAGTCCCACCGGGACTGGGTATGGCTACACCTTC.

This clonotype occurred many times. This chain links TRBV4-1 with TRBJ2-7; D tentatively fits TRBD1 or TRBD2 (5 bases each). Trimming stripped 2 bases from V and 3 bases from J, with 11 bases between. The CDR3 loop spans 14 amino acids. From germline, CDR1 is MGHRA and CDR2 YSYEKL. The CDR3 DNA is TGCGCCAGCAGCCAAACCGGGACCAGCTACGAGCAGTACTTC. It encodes CASSQTGTSYEQYF.

There are many counts of this clonotype. This chain connects TRBV3-1 to TRBJ2-7; no clear D gene. Trimming took off 0 bases at V and 3 bases at J, with 24 bases between the two ends. The CDR3 extends over 19 amino acids. The germline CDR1 and CDR2 sequences are LGHDT and YNNKEL (reference sequence). CDR3 sequence reads: CASSQDQFSPGLNDYEQYF. The CDR3, as DNA: TGTGCCAGCAGCCAAGATCAGTTCAGCCCCGGGCTAAACGACTACGAGCAGTACTTC.

This chain uses TRBV30 with TRBJ1-2, with D possibly being TRBD1 (5 bases). CDR1 and CDR2 from the germline V gene are GTSNPN and SVGIG (reference sequence). V lost 2 bases and J 9 bases, leaving 16 bases between the germline ends. This CDR3 has 13 residues. In nucleotides, the CDR3 is TGTGCCTGGAGTAGGGGTTCCCTATGGCGCTACACCTTC. This codes for CAWSRGSLWRYTF.

This clonotype was seen at least ten times. The J gene is TRBJ2-1, the V gene TRBV24-1; 10 bases agree with TRBD2. The CDR3 has 13 amino acids. The V segment lost 9 bases and the J segment 9 bases; nucleotides outside the gene matches: 7. CDR1 KGHDR and CDR2 SFDVKD come from the germline V gene. The CDR3 loop reads CATSSGGEREQFF. The DNA of the CDR3 is TGTGCCACCTCAAGCGGGGGGGAACGTGAGCAGTTCTTC.

This clonotype was counted a few times. The V gene is TRBV7-2, the J gene TRBJ2-7; TRBD2 matches at 8 bases. V lost 2 bases and J lost 0; bases outside the gene matches: 6. The germline V gene encodes CDR1 SGHTA and CDR2 FQGNSA. There are 16 residues in the CDR3. The CDR3 loop reads CASSLSGGQSSYEQYF. In nucleotides, the CDR3 is TGTGCCAGCAGCTTAAGCGGGGGCCAAAGCTCCTACGAGCAGTACTTC. Looking up the rest from reference TRBV7-2 and TRBJ2-7 gives the full variable domain: GAGVSQSPSNKVTEKGKDVELRCDPISGHTALYWYRQSLGQGLEFLIYFQGNSAPDKSGLPSDRFSAERTGGSVSTLTIQRTQQEDSAVYLCASSLSGGQSSYEQYFGPGTRLTVT.

Ten or more counts support this clonotype. J is TRBJ2-1 and V is TRBV3-1, with unresolved D. CDR1 and CDR2 from the germline V gene are LGHDT and YNNKEL (reference sequence). V shed 8 bases and J shed 9 bases, with 14 bases lying between them. This CDR3 contains 12 residues. CDR3 region: CASAWRIGEQFF. CDR3 DNA: TGTGCCAGCGCCTGGCGAATCGGTGAGCAGTTCTTC.

In this sample, this clonotype turned up many times. The chain links TRBV5-1 to TRBJ1-1; D gene ambiguous. V was trimmed by 0 bases and J by 1 base, leaving 13 bases between them. The CDR3 runs 16 residues. Germline lookup yields CDR1 SGHRS and CDR2 YFSETQ. DNA of the CDR3: TGCGCCAGCAGCTTGGCCCTTCCCAATTGGAACACTGAAGCTTTCTTT. This sequence encodes CASSLALPNWNTEAFF. Together with reference TRBV5-1 and TRBJ1-1, the CDR3 gives the full variable domain: KAGVTQTPRYLIKTRGQQVTLSCSPISGHRSVSWYQQTPGQGLQFLFEYFSETQRNKGNFPGRFSGRQFSNSRSEMNVSTLELGDSALYLCASSLALPNWNTEAFFGQGTRLTVV.

At least ten counts were recorded for this clonotype. The chain recombines TRBV29-1 with TRBJ2-2; possibly TRBD1 or TRBD2 for D (5 bases each). With 4 bases removed from V and 3 bases from J, the gap between germline ends came to 12 bases. The CDR3 totals 14 residues. Germline lookup yields CDR1 SQVTM and CDR2 ANQGSEA. CDR3 DNA sequence: TGCAGCGTTGGGGCAGGGACGGACACCGGGGAGCTGTTTTTT. Protein sequence: CSVGAGTDTGELFF.